What follows are 18 T cell receptor beta chains derived from one specimen sequenced in a study of T cells in Graves' hyperthyroidism and ophthalmopathy. From RNA transcripts, TCR beta CDR3 regions were amplified. Primed by the HTBI set, a first-round RT-PCR was run on the TCR CDR3. One entry per CDR3 protein, called by TCRdb with MiXCR from the multiplex PCR reads. The top ten hold more than 25% of the sample, which has 200,000 to 300,000 distinct CDR3 sequences, roughly 15% seen once. Material for sequencing was blood. The receptors originated from a woman aged 18-29 years with Graves' ophthalmopathy.

This clonotype was detected many times. This chain connects TRBV6-1 to TRBJ2-1, with D unclear. CDR3 length equals 18 residues. Germline CDR1 and CDR2: MNHNS and SASEGT. Deletions cut 0 bases from V and 1 base from J, with 16 bases between. The DNA for the CDR3 is TGTGCCAGCAGTGAAGCGCTCTCCCCCCGGGTTTCCTACAATGAGCAGTTCTTC. Protein sequence: CASSEALSPRVSYNEQFF.

This clonotype was observed many times. The V and J genes are TRBV25-1 and TRBJ2-1, with 11 bases fitting TRBD2. Trimming took 3 bases from V and 7 from J; bases not matched to a gene: 14. CDR1 MGHDK and CDR2 SYGVNS come from the germline V gene. The CDR3 consists of 18 residues. CDR3 coding DNA: TGTGCCAGCAGTGATGGACTAGCGGGTGGTTCCCTGGGGAATGAGCAGTTCTTC. It encodes CASSDGLAGGSLGNEQFF.

The V gene is TRBV19, the J gene TRBJ1-6, with D possibly being TRBD1 (5 bases). This CDR3 spans 15 amino acids. Trimming stripped 5 bases from V and 5 bases from J, with 13 bases between. The germline V gene encodes CDR1 LNHDA and CDR2 SQIVND (reference sequence). The CDR3 reads CASSASGTDNSPLHF. The CDR3 DNA follows: TGTGCCAGTAGTGCGTCCGGGACGGATAATTCACCCCTCCACTTT.

V is TRBV5-8 and J is TRBJ2-7; 8 bases align to TRBD1. V gave up 0 bases and J gave up 2 bases; unmatched junction bases: 4. Germline-derived CDR1 and CDR2 are SGHTS and YDEGEE. This CDR3 region has 15 residues. CDR3 in amino acids: CASSLGGQDPYEQYF. In nucleotides, the CDR3 is TGTGCCAGCAGCTTGGGGGGACAGGACCCCTACGAGCAGTACTTC. Combining the CDR3 with reference TRBV5-8 and TRBJ2-7 gives the whole variable domain EAGVTQSPTHLIKTRGQQATLRCSPISGHTSVYWYQQALGLGLQFLLWYDEGEERNRGNFPPRFSGRQFPNYSSELNVNALELEDSALYLCASSLGGQDPYEQYFGPGTRLTVT.

This clonotype was seen many times. The V call is TRBV7-3, the J call TRBJ2-2; either TRBD1 or TRBD2 may supply D (5 bases each). The germline V gene encodes CDR1 SGHTA and CDR2 FQGTGA. Trimming removed 2 bases at V and 7 bases at J, with 14 bases between. The CDR3 is made up of 15 amino acids. The CDR3 DNA reads as TGTGCCAGCAGCTTATTGGGGGTGTCAGTCGGGGAGCTGTTTTTT. Protein product: CASSLLGVSVGELFF.

This clonotype was seen many times. J is TRBJ1-2 and V is TRBV12-3 or TRBV12-4; 11 bases align to TRBD1. Germline trimming cut 6 bases from V and 7 bases from J; bases unmatched to any gene: 7. This CDR3 spans 14 amino acids. CDR3 nucleotides: TGTGCCAGCAGACGCGGACAGGGGGCGGGTGGCTACACCTTC. This encodes CASRRGQGAGGYTF.

Comment on this clonotype: At one end the junction does not follow the germline gene, possibly because of a read error. The chain joins TRBV20-1 to TRBJ1-5, with 10 bases fitting TRBD1. Germline lookup yields CDR1 DFQATT and CDR2 SNEGSKA (reference sequence). The CDR3 is 13 residues long. The CDR3 spells CGARTGGSQPQHF. For the CDR3, the DNA is TGCGGTGCTAGGACAGGGGGGAGTCAGCCCCAGCATTTT.

This clonotype was recorded many times. The chain combines TRBV9 with TRBJ2-2; TRBD2 agrees at 11 bases. This CDR3 has 15 amino acids. The germline V gene encodes CDR1 SGDLS and CDR2 YYNGEE. V shed 3 bases, J shed 7 bases, and the junction held 5 bases outside the gene matches. In nucleotides, the CDR3 is TGTGCCAGCAGCGCTAGCGGGGGGTCGGTCGGGGAGCTGTTTTTT. It codes for CASSASGGSVGELFF.

This clonotype was found many times. This chain uses TRBV18 with TRBJ1-4; 10 bases are a match to TRBD1. Trimming took 2 bases from V and 11 from J; bases not matched to a gene: 8. CDR3 length equals 15 residues. Germline assignment: CDR1 KGHSH and CDR2 LQKENI. DNA for the CDR3: TGTGCCAGCTCACCAACCCCGGGACAGGGGAGGAAACTGTTTTTT. As protein: CASSPTPGQGRKLFF.

Ten or more counts support this clonotype. DNA of the CDR3: TGTGCCAGCAGCTTAGTGGGCAGCGGGAGGGGCACAGATACGCAGTATTTT. It is translated as CASSLVGSGRGTDTQYF. The chain employs TRBV7-9 and TRBJ2-3; TRBD2 matches 10 bases. This CDR3 is built from 17 residues. Germline V gene sequence: CDR1 SEHNR, CDR2 FQNEAQ (reference sequence). The trim removed 1 base at V and 1 base at J, leaving 5 bases unmatched.

This clonotype was counted many times. The rearrangement joins TRBV11-2 to TRBJ2-1; D might be TRBD1 (6 bases). Between the trimmed V and J ends, which lost 2 bases and 0 bases, there was a span of 11 bases. Germline CDR1 SGHAT, CDR2 FQNNGV. The CDR3 covers 16 residues. The CDR3: CASSLNRVSSYNEQFF. The CDR3, as DNA: TGTGCCAGCAGCTTAAACAGGGTTTCCTCCTACAATGAGCAGTTCTTC.

A single count supports this clonotype. The CDR3 DNA reads TGTGCCAGCAGTTCTCTCGGGACGAGGAATTCACCCCTCCACTTT. Amino acids: CASSSLGTRNSPLHF. The V call is TRBV28, the J call TRBJ1-6; TRBD1 might be the D (5 bases). The CDR3 is 15 residues long. Trimming took off 4 bases at V and 7 bases at J, with 14 bases between the two ends. From germline, CDR1 is MDHEN and CDR2 SYDVKM.

This clonotype was detected many times. The V gene is TRBV7-2, the J gene TRBJ1-1, with D unclear. Germline CDR1 reads SGHTA; CDR2 reads FQGNSA. The CDR3 runs 15 residues. V was pared by 2 bases and J by 1 base, with 11 bases between. The CDR3, as DNA: TGTGCCAGCAGCTTAAGCGGGGAGGGGAACACTGAAGCTTTCTTT. This codes for CASSLSGEGNTEAFF.

The table lists this clonotype with many counts. The genes are TRBV12-3 or TRBV12-4 and TRBJ2-7; D is ambiguous. V was trimmed by 3 bases and J by 4 bases, leaving 7 bases between them. This CDR3 has 12 amino acids. The chain's CDR3 is CASSLWTYEQYF. The CDR3 nucleotides are TGTGCCAGCAGTTTGTGGACGTACGAGCAGTACTTC.

The chain uses TRBV28 and TRBJ2-3; 9 nucleotides line up with TRBD1. The germline CDR1 and CDR2 sequences are MDHEN and SYDVKM. V lost 5 bases to trimming and J lost 2 bases; unmatched junction nucleotides: 5. The CDR3 is 15 residues long. The CDR3 here is CASSLGQGFTDTQYF. The CDR3 region has the DNA TGTGCCAGCAGTCTGGGACAGGGATTCACAGATACGCAGTATTTT. Based on the CDR3 plus reference TRBV28 and TRBJ2-3, the full variable domain is DVKVTQSSRYLVKRTGEKVFLECVQDMDHENMFWYRQDPGLGLRLIYFSYDVKMKEKGDIPEGYSVSREKKERFSLILESASTNQTSMYLCASSLGQGFTDTQYFGPGTRLTVL.

The rearrangement joins TRBV7-2 to TRBJ1-1; TRBD1 agrees at 7 bases. Germline V gives CDR1 SGHTA, CDR2 FQGNSA. The V segment lost 5 bases and the J segment 2 bases; nucleotides outside the gene matches: 8. The CDR3 is 15 residues long. The CDR3 DNA reads TGTGCCAGCAGCCGTACCGGGACAGCTAACACTGAAGCTTTCTTT. As protein: CASSRTGTANTEAFF.

This clonotype was observed many times. This chain links TRBV11-2 with TRBJ2-7, with 11 positions matching TRBD2. CDR1 and CDR2 from the germline V gene are SGHAT and FQNNGV. The CDR3 is made up of 14 amino acids. The V and J ends lost 6 bases and 4 bases, in that order; junction bases with no gene match: 5. The CDR3 is CASSFGTSGYEQYF. CDR3 sequence (DNA): TGTGCCAGCAGTTTCGGGACTAGCGGTTACGAGCAGTACTTC. Supplemented by reference TRBV11-2 and TRBJ2-7, the full variable domain reads EAGVAQSPRYKIIEKRQSVAFWCNPISGHATLYWYQQILGQGPKLLIQFQNNGVVDDSQLPKDRFSAERLKGVDSTLKIQPAKLEDSAVYLCASSFGTSGYEQYFGPGTRLTVT.

This clonotype was detected ten times or more. The chain carries TRBV6-1 and TRBJ2-1; D gene ambiguous. The CDR3 totals 13 residues. V lost 6 bases and J lost 2, with 8 bases in between. Germline V CDR1 and CDR2: MNHNS, SASEGT. The CDR3 DNA reads as TGTGCCAGCAGAAATCCCGCCTACAATGAGCAGTTCTTC. Translated, it gives CASRNPAYNEQFF.